This T cell receptor (beta chain) originates from a study of blood T cell repertoires in COVID-19. Across the whole study: PBMCs, B-cell-depleted T cells, or T cells provided the cDNA or gDNA that made up the material.

Original data processing: Reference gene primers were amplified, and this amplification served to estimate nucleated cell counts. Generated by immunoSEQ multiplex PCR, the TCRdb table keeps only in-frame clones and is missing some. V and J calls and clone size are copied from that table; D and trimming were computed from the DNA. The table records 350,000 or so clones, approximately 90% of them present only once. The CDR3 is 13 amino acids. In germline, CDR1 is MNHEY, CDR2 SVGEGT. Trimming shortened V by 0 bases and J by 5 bases, and 7 bases separated the two germline ends. This chain connects TRBV6-2 or TRBV6-3 to TRBJ1-2; TRBD1 might be the D (5 bases). The origin of this receptor is a woman between 25 and 40 years old with COVID-19, enrolled during active disease. The sample taken for sequencing was peripheral blood. In nucleotides, the CDR3 is TGTGCCAGCAGTTACTCGGAGGGGTATGGCTACACCTTC. It encodes CASSYSEGYGYTF.